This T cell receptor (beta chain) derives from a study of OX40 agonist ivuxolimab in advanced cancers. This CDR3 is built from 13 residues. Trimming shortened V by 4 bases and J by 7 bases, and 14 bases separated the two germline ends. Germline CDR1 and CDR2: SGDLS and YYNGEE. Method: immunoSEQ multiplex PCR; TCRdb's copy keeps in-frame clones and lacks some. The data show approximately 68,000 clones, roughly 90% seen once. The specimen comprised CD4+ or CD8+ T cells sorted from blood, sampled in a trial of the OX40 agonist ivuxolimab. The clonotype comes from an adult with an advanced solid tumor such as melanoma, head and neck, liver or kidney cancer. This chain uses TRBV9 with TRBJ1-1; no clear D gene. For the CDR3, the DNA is TGTGCCAGCAGCTCAGGTCCCTTTGGTGAAGCTTTCTTT. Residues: CASSSGPFGEAFF.